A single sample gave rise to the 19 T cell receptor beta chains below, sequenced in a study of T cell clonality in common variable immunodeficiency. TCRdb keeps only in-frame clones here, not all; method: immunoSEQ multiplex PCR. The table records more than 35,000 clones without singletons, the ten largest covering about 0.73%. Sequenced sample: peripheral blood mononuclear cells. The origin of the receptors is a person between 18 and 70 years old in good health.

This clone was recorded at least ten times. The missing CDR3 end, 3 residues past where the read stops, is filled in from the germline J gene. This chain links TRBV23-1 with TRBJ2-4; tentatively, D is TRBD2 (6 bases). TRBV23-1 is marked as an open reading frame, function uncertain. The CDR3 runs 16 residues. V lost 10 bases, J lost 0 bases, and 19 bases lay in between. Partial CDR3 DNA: TGCGCCACCGACTTCGGCGGGAAAATAGCCAAAAACATT. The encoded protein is CATDFGGKIAKNI. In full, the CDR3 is CATDFGGKIAKNIQYF.

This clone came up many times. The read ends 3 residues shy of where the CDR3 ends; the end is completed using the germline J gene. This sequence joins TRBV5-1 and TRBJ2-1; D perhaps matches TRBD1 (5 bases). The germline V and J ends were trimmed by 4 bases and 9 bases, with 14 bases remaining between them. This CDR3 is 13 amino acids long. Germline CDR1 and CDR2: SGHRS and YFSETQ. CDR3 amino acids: CASSTTQDGEQFF. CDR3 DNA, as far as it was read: TGCGCCAGCAGCACCACACAGGACGGTGAG.

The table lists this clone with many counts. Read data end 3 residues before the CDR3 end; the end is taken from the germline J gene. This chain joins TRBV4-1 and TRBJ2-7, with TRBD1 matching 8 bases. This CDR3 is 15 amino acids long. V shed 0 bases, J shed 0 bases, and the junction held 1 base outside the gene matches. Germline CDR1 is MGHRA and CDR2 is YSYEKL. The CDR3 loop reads CASSQEDRASYEQYF. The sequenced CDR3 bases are TGCGCCAGCAGCCAAGAGGACAGGGCCTCCTACGAG.

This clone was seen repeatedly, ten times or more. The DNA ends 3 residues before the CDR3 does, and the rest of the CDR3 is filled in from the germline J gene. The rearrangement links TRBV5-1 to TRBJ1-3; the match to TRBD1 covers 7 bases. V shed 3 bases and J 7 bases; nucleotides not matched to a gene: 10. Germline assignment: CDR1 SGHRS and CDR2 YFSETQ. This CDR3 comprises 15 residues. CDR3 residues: CASSSNRGPGNTIYF. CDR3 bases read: TGCGCCAGCAGCTCCAACAGGGGTCCGGGCAACACC.

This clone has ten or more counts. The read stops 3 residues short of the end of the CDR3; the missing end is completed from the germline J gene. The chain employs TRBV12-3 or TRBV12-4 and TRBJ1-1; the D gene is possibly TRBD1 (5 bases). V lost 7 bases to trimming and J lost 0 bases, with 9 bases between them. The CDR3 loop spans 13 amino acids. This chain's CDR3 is CASNLGLNTEAFF. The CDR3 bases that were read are TGTGCCAGCAACCTGGGGCTGAACACTGAA.

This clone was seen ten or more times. CDR3 DNA, as far as it was read: TGTGCCAGCAGTATACAACAGAACTACGAG. Protein sequence: CASSIQQNYE. The full CDR3 reads CASSIQQNYEQYF. This rearrangement joins TRBV27 to TRBJ2-7, with unresolved D. The read terminates 3 residues before the CDR3 end, so the remaining end is supplied by the germline J gene. V lost 5 bases, J lost 3 bases, and 11 bases lay in between. The CDR3 loop spans 13 amino acids. CDR1 and CDR2 (germline): MNHEY, SMNVEV (reference sequence).

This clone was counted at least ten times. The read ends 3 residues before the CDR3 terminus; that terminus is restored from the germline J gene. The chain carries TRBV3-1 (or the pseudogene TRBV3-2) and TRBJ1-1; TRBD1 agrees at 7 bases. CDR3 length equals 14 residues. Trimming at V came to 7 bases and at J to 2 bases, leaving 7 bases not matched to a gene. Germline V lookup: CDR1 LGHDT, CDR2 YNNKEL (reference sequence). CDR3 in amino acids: CASTWGQTNTEAFF. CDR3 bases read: TGTGCCAGCACCTGGGGACAGACTAACACTGAA.

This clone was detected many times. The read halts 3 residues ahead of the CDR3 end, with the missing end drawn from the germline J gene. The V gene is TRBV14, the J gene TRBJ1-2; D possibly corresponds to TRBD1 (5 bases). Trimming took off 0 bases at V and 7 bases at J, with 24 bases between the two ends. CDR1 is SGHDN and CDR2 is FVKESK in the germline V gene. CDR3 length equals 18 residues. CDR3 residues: CASSQDEPDSYQVRGYTF. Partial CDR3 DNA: TGTGCCAGCAGCCAAGACGAACCCGACAGTTACCAAGTTCGTGGC.

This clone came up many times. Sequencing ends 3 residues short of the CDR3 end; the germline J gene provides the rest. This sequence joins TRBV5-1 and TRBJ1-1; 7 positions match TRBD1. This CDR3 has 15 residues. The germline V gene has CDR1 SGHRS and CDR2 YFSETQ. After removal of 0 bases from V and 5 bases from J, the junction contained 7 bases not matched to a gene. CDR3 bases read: TGCGCCAGCAGCTTGGGGCAGGGGGAAAGGACTGAA. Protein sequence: CASSLGQGERTE. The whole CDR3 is CASSLGQGERTEAFF.

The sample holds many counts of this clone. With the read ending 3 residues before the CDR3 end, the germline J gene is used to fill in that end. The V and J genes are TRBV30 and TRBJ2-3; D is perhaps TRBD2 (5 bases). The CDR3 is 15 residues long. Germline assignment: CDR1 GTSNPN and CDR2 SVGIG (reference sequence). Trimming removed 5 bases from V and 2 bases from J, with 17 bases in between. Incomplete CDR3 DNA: TGTGCCTGGGCGGACTTGGATCGTTACACAGATACG. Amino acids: CAWADLDRYTDT. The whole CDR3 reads CAWADLDRYTDTQYF.

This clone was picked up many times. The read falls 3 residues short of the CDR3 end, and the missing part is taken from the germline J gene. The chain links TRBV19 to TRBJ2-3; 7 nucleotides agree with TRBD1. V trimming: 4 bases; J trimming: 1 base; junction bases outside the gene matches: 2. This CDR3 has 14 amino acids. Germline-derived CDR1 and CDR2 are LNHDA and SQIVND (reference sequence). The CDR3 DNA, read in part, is TGTGCCAGTAGTAACAGGGGAGGCACAGATACG. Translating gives CASSNRGGTDT. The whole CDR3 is CASSNRGGTDTQYF.

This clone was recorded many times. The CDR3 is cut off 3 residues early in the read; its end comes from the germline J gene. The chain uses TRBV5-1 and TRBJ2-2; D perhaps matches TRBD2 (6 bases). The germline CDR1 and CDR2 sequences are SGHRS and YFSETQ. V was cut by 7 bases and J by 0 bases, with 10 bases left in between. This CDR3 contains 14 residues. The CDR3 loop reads CASGAGPNTGELFF. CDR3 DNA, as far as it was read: TGCGCCAGCGGCGCGGGGCCGAACACCGGGGAG.

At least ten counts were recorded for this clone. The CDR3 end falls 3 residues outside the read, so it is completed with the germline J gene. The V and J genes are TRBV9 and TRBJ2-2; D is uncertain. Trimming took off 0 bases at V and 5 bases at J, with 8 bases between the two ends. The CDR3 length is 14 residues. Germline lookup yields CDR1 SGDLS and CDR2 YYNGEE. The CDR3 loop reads CASSVAQRTGELFF. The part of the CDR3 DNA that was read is TGTGCCAGCAGCGTAGCTCAGAGGACCGGGGAG.

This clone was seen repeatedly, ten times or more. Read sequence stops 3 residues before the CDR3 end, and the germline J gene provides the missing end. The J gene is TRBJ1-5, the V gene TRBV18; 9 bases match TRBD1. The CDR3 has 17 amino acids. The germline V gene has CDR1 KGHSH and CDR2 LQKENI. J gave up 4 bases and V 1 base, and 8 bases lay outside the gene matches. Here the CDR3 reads CASSPRMGQGGNQPQHF. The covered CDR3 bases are TGTGCCAGCTCACCACGTATGGGACAGGGAGGTAATCAGCCC.

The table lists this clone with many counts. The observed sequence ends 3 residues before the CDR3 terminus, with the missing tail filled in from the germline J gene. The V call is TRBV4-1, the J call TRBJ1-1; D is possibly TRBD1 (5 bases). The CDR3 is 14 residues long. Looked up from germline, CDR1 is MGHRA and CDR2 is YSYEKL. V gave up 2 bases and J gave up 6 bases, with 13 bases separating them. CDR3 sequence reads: CASSQNSGVSEAFF. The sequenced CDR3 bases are TGCGCCAGCAGCCAAAATTCGGGGGTCTCTGAA.

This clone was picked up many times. The sequenced part of the CDR3 DNA is TGTGCCAGCAGTTTATTTTCCGTTAAGGGACTAGCGAAACCCTACGAG. Amino acids: CASSLFSVKGLAKPYE. From start to end, the CDR3 is CASSLFSVKGLAKPYEQYF. The rearrangement joins TRBV27 to TRBJ2-7; 10 nucleotides align to TRBD2. The read is 3 residues too short to cover the CDR3 end, so that end is filled in from the germline J gene. Trimming cost V 1 base and J 2 bases; bases outside gene matches: 14. The CDR3 consists of 19 residues. CDR1 and CDR2 (germline): MNHEY, SMNVEV (reference sequence).

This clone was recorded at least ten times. CDR3 DNA, as far as it was read: TGTGCCAGCAGCCCTCCGGGACAGAGCTCCTACGAG. Protein product: CASSPPGQSSYE. The whole CDR3 sequence reads CASSPPGQSSYEQYF. This chain uses TRBV28 with TRBJ2-7; 7 nucleotides line up with TRBD1. The CDR3 end is not reached by the read, which stops 3 residues before it; the germline J gene fills it in. CDR1 MDHEN and CDR2 SYDVKM come from the germline V gene. J gave up 0 bases and V 6 bases, and 8 bases lay outside the gene matches. The CDR3 has 15 amino acids.

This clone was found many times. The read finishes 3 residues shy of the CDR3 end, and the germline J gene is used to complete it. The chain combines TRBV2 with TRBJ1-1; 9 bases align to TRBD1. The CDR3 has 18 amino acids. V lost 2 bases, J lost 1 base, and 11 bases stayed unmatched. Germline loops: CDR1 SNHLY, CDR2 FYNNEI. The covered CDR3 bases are TGTGCCAGCAGTGAACGCGGACAGGGGTTGCGGTCGAACACTGAA. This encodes CASSERGQGLRSNTE. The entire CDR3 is CASSERGQGLRSNTEAFF.

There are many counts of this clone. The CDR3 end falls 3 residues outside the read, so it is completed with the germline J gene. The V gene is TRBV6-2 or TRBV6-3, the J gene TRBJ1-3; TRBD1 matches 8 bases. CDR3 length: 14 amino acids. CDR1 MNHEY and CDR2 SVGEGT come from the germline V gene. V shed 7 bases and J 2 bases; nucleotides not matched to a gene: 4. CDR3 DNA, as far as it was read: TGTGCCAGCATCCGGACAGGGACTGGAAACACC. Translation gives CASIRTGTGNT. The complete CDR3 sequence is CASIRTGTGNTIYF.